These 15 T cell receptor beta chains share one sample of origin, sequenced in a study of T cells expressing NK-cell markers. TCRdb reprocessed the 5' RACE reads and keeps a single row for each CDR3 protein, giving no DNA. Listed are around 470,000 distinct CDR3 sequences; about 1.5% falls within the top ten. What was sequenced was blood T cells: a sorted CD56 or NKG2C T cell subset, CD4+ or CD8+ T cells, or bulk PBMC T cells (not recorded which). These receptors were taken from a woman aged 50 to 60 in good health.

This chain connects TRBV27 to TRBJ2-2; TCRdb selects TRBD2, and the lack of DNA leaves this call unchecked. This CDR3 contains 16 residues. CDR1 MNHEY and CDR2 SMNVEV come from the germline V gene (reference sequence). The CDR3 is CASSPISGRVAGELFF.

The chain's CDR3 is CSARPTGPMNTEAFF. The chain uses TRBV20-1 and TRBJ1-1; the D gene TCRdb calls, TRBD1, cannot be checked with no DNA. CDR1 DFQATT and CDR2 SNEGSKA come from the germline V gene (reference sequence). The CDR3 sequence is 15 residues long.

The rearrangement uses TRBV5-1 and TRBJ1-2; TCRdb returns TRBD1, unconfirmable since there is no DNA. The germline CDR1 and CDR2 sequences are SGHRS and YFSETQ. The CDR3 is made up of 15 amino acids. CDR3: CASSLESGSNYGYTF.

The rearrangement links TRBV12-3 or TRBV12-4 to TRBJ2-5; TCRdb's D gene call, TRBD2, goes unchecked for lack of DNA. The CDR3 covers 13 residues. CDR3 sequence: CASMSGSQETQYF.

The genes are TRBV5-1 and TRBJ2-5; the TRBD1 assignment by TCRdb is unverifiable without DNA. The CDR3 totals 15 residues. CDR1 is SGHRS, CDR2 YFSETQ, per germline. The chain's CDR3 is CASSWRGGTEETQYF.

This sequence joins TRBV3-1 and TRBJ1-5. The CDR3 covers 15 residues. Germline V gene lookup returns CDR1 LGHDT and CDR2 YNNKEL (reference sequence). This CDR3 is CASSQDGRAWGPQHF.

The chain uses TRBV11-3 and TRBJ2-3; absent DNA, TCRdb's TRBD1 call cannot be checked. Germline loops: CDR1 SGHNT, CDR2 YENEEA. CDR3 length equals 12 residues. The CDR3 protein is CASSRQEFTQYF.

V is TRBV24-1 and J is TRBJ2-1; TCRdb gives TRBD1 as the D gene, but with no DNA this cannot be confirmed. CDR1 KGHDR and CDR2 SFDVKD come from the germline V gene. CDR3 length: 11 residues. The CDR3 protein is CATSYRDNQFF.

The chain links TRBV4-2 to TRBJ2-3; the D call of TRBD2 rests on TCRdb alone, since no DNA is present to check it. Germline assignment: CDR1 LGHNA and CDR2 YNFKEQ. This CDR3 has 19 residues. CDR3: CASSNRLPGLAPKADTQYF.

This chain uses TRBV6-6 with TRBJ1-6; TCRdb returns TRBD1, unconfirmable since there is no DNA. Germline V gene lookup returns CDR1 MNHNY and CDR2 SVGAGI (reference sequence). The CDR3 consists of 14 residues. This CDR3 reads CASTRDSSGSPLHF.

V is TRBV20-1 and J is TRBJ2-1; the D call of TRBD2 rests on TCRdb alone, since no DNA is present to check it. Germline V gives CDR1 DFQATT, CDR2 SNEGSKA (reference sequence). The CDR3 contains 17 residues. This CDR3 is CSARDLMGPSSYNEQFF.

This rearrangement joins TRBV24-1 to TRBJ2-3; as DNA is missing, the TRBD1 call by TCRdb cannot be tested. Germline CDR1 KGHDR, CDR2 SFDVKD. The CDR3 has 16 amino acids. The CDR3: CATGSNLPGQTDTQYF.

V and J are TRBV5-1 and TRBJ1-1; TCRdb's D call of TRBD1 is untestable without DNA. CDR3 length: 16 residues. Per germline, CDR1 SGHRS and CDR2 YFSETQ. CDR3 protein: CASSLVNRGRNTEAFF.

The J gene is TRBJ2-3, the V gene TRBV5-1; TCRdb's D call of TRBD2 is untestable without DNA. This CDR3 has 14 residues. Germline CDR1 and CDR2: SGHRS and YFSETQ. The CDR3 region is CASTSRADTDTQYF.

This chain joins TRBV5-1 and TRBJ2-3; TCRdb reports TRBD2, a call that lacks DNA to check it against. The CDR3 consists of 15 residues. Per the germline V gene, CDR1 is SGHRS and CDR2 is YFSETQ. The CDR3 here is CASSDSGSRTDTQYF.